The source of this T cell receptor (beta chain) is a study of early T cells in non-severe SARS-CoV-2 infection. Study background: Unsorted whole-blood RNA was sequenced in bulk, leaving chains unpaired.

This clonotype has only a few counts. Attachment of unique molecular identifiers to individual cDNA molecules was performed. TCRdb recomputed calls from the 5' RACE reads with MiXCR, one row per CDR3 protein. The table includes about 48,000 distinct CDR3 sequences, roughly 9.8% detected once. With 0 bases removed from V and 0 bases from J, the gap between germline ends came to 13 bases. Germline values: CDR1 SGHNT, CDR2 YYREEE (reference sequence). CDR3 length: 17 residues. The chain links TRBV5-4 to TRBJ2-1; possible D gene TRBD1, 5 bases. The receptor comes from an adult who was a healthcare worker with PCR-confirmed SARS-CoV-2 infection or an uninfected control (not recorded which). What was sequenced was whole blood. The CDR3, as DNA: TGTGCCAGCAGCTTGGGGGGCCAGCTCACCTCCTACAATGAGCAGTTCTTC. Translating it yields CASSLGGQLTSYNEQFF.